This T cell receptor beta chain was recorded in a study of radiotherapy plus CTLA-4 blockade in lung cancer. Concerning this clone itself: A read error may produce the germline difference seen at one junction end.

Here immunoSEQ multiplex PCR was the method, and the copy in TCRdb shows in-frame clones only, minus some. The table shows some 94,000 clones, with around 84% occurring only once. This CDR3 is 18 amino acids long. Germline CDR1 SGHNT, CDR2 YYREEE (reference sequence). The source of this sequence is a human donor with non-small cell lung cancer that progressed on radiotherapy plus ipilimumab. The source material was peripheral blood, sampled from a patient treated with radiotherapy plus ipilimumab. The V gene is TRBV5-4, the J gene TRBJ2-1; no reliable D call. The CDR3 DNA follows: TGTGCCAGCAACTTGTGGTACGACCCCCTGAGCTCCTACAATGAGCAGTTCTTC. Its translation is CASNLWYDPLSSYNEQFF.